These 15 T cell receptor beta chains originate from one sample sequenced in a study of PD-L1 blockade in urothelial cancer. TCRdb keeps only in-frame clones here, not all; method: immunoSEQ multiplex PCR. The sample lists about 130,000 clones, roughly 80% seen once, with 3.2% in the top ten. The time point is: pretreatment peripheral blood. Sequenced here: PBMCs, sampled around atezolizumab (anti-PD-L1) treatment. The source of these receptors is a man aged 50 to 60 with urothelial cancer.

This rearrangement joins TRBV6-1 to TRBJ2-5; 7 nucleotides agree with TRBD1. Germline CDR1 reads MNHNS; CDR2 reads SASEGT. The CDR3 contains 15 residues. V lost 7 bases and J lost 5; bases outside the gene matches: 13. The CDR3 is CASTGDSYSGETQYF. The CDR3 coding sequence is TGTGCCAGCACTGGGGACAGCTATTCAGGGGAGACCCAGTACTTC.

This rearrangement joins TRBV6-5 to TRBJ2-2, with a weak D call TRBD1 (8 bases). This CDR3 spans 15 amino acids. V shed 6 bases and J shed 4 bases, with 15 bases lying between them. Germline CDR1 and CDR2: MNHEY and SVGAGI. The CDR3: CASRVQGGATGELFF. CDR3 coding DNA: TGTGCCAGCAGAGTACAGGGGGGGGCCACCGGGGAGCTGTTTTTT.

This clone appeared once. The germline gene is not matched at one end of the junction; a read error may be the cause. For the CDR3, the DNA is TGTGCCAGCAGCGTTAGGGAGAATAGAAGGATCTTC. Amino acid sequence: CASSVRENRRIF. The chain combines TRBV28 with TRBJ2-1, with D perhaps TRBD2 (5 bases). Looked up from germline, CDR1 is MDHEN and CDR2 is SYDVKM. This CDR3 has 12 residues.

CDR3 sequence reads: CAWKRRPDTEAFF. The CDR3 DNA is TGTGCCTGGAAGAGGAGGCCGGACACTGAAGCTTTCTTT. The chain is built from TRBV30 and TRBJ1-1; D call uncertain. The CDR3 loop spans 13 amino acids. Germline CDR1 and CDR2: GTSNPN and SVGIG (reference sequence). With 4 bases removed from V and 3 bases from J, the gap between germline ends came to 12 bases.

The chain joins TRBV19 to TRBJ2-7, with 12 bases aligning to TRBD2. CDR3 length: 17 amino acids. Trimming cost V 3 bases and J 3 bases; bases outside gene matches: 9. The germline gives CDR1 LNHDA, CDR2 SQIVND (reference sequence). The CDR3: CASSMGTSGRASYEQYF. In DNA form, the CDR3 reads TGTGCCAGTAGTATGGGGACTAGCGGGCGCGCGAGCTACGAGCAGTACTTC.

The CDR3 region is CASSPPIAGSYNEQFF. The CDR3 nucleotides are TGTGCCAGCAGTCCCCCCATAGCGGGATCCTACAATGAGCAGTTCTTC. The chain employs TRBV28 and TRBJ2-1, with TRBD2 matching over 8 bases. The CDR3 spans 16 residues. V lost 5 bases, J lost 1 base, and 7 bases stayed unmatched. Germline CDR1 and CDR2: MDHEN and SYDVKM.

CDR3 residues: CASSLLYGTNSEQFF. The DNA for the CDR3 is TGCGCCAGCAGCTTGTTATACGGGACTAACAGTGAGCAGTTCTTC. The rearrangement links TRBV5-1 to TRBJ2-1; 7 bases fit TRBD2. The length of the CDR3 is 15 residues. V trimming: 1 base; J trimming: 9 bases; junction bases outside the gene matches: 10. Germline CDR1 and CDR2: SGHRS and YFSETQ.

This chain connects TRBV18 to TRBJ2-7; TRBD2 matches at 14 bases. The CDR3 loop spans 16 amino acids. CDR1 is KGHSH and CDR2 is LQKENI in the germline V gene. The V gene end was trimmed by 2 bases and the J gene end by 3 bases; junction bases not matched to a gene: 3. CDR3 loop: CASSPTGLAGGYEQYF. The CDR3 region has the DNA TGTGCCAGCTCACCAACTGGACTAGCGGGAGGCTACGAGCAGTACTTC.

The V call is TRBV5-1, the J call TRBJ2-4, with 11 bases fitting TRBD2. This CDR3 comprises 16 residues. Germline V gives CDR1 SGHRS, CDR2 YFSETQ. Germline trimming cut 3 bases from V and 4 bases from J; bases unmatched to any gene: 6. CDR3 residues: CASSSLAGGNKNIQYF. The CDR3 DNA reads as TGCGCCAGCAGCTCTTTAGCGGGAGGGAATAAAAACATTCAGTACTTC.

The chain combines TRBV2 with TRBJ2-3; 8 nucleotides match TRBD2. Trimming cost V 4 bases and J 0 bases; bases outside gene matches: 6. Germline-derived CDR1 and CDR2 are SNHLY and FYNNEI. The CDR3 extends over 16 amino acids. For the CDR3, the DNA is TGTGCCAGCAGTGGGTCTAGCGGGTATAGCACAGATACGCAGTATTTT. Protein product: CASSGSSGYSTDTQYF.

The rearrangement uses TRBV6-5 and TRBJ2-5; a possible D gene is TRBD2 (6 bases). This CDR3 has 12 residues. V dropped 8 bases and J dropped 1 base, with 8 bases sitting between them. Germline lookup yields CDR1 MNHEY and CDR2 SVGAGI. The CDR3, as DNA: TGTGCCAGCCGGGGGAGCCAAGAGACCCAGTACTTC. Translated: CASRGSQETQYF.

The V and J genes are TRBV21-1 and TRBJ2-7; TRBD2, the table's D call, was not compared with the DNA. TRBV21-1 is a documented pseudogene. The CDR3 length is 13 residues. The chain's CDR3 is CASSKFQRDEQYF. The CDR3 DNA is TGTGCCAGCAGCAAGTTTCAGCGTGACGAGCAGTACTTC.

The chain couples TRBV19 to TRBJ1-2, with 9 bases aligning to TRBD1. Per the germline V gene, CDR1 is LNHDA and CDR2 is SQIVND (reference sequence). Losses at the gene ends were 1 base for V and 3 bases for J; bases not matched to a gene: 0. The CDR3 covers 14 residues. The CDR3 DNA reads as TGTGCCAGTAGTATAGGACAGGGGGACTATGGCTACACCTTC. Translating gives CASSIGQGDYGYTF.

The rearrangement joins TRBV7-9 to TRBJ1-1; D unresolved. The V gene's germline CDR1 is SEHNR and CDR2 FQNEAQ (reference sequence). The CDR3 covers 13 residues. V lost 6 bases to trimming and J lost 5 bases, with 13 bases between them. DNA for the CDR3: TGTGCCAGCAGTTCGATGGCGGGTACTGAAGCTTTCTTT. Amino acids: CASSSMAGTEAFF.

This clone has only a few counts. This chain links TRBV18 with TRBJ1-1; TRBD1 aligns across 7 bases. The CDR3 runs to 13 residues. The germline V gene encodes CDR1 KGHSH and CDR2 LQKENI. V was pared by 3 bases and J by 4 bases, with 2 bases of the junction left unmatched. The CDR3 spells CASSPRTGTEAFF. The CDR3 nucleotides are TGTGCCAGCTCACCCCGGACAGGCACTGAAGCTTTCTTT.